These 10 T cell receptor beta chains were sequenced from one sample in a study of PD-1 blockade in classical Hodgkin lymphoma. Assay used: immunoSEQ multiplex PCR; TCRdb lists only in-frame clones, some missing. The table has 9,900 or so clones, more than 75% seen once. Each patient experienced a relapse that followed autologous stem cell transplantation, and brentuximab vedotin exposure varied. Sequenced here: peripheral blood mononuclear cells (PBMCs), sampled before the second cycle of nivolumab. The receptors were sampled from a human donor with classical Hodgkin lymphoma.

The V gene is TRBV7-2, the J gene TRBJ2-7; the match to TRBD1 covers 9 bases. J gave up 4 bases and V 5 bases, and 9 bases lay outside the gene matches. There are 15 residues in the CDR3. Per germline, CDR1 SGHTA and CDR2 FQGNSA. The CDR3 DNA is TGTGCCAGCAGCCCAAGGGGACAGGGTTGGTACGAGCAGTACTTC. Its translation is CASSPRGQGWYEQYF.

V gene TRBV2 combines with J gene TRBJ2-3; TRBD2 matches 7 bases. Germline V CDR1 and CDR2: SNHLY, FYNNEI. V lost 7 bases to trimming and J lost 4 bases; unmatched junction nucleotides: 5. CDR3 length equals 13 residues. The CDR3 protein is CASTSGTADTQYF. In nucleotides, the CDR3 is TGTGCCAGCACGAGCGGGACGGCAGATACGCAGTATTTT.

CDR3 DNA: TGTGCCAGCAGTTTTAGTTTTTACTCAAGCTCCTACGAGCAGTACTTC. Its protein product is CASSFSFYSSSYEQYF. The chain joins TRBV28 to TRBJ2-7, with D uncertain. CDR1 is MDHEN, CDR2 SYDVKM, per germline. V lost 3 bases to trimming and J lost 0 bases, with 15 bases between them. CDR3 length equals 16 residues.

This clone is categorized as medium-sized. V usage is TRBV6-5 and J usage is TRBJ2-5; 10 bases fit TRBD2. CDR1 and CDR2 (germline): MNHEY, SVGAGI. The CDR3 spans 14 residues. J gave up 5 bases and V 8 bases, and 8 bases lay outside the gene matches. CDR3 protein: CASAKREGRETQYF. CDR3 nucleotides: TGTGCCAGCGCTAAGCGGGAGGGCCGGGAGACCCAGTACTTC.

In its sample, this clone ranks as large. The chain is built from TRBV4-1 and TRBJ2-5, with 9 positions matching TRBD2. After removal of 5 bases from V and 5 bases from J, the junction contained 15 bases not matched to a gene. CDR1 is MGHRA, CDR2 YSYEKL, per germline. This CDR3 spans 17 amino acids. DNA of the CDR3: TGCGCCAGCAGCGGCATGGCGGGAGGGCCCAGGAGCGAGACCCAGTACTTC. This translates into CASSGMAGGPRSETQYF.

CDR3: CASSKGWNTEAFF. In nucleotides, the CDR3 is TGTGCCAGCAGCAAAGGCTGGAACACTGAAGCTTTCTTT. The J gene is TRBJ1-1, the V gene TRBV5-5, with D unresolved. The CDR3 length is 13 residues. Looked up from germline, CDR1 is SGHKS and CDR2 is YYEKEE (reference sequence). V lost 4 bases and J lost 1, with 8 bases in between.

This chain joins TRBV19 and TRBJ2-2; D gene uncertain. The CDR3 consists of 14 residues. V gave up 3 bases and J gave up 6 bases, with 11 bases separating them. Germline CDR1 is LNHDA and CDR2 is SQIVND (reference sequence). In nucleotides, the CDR3 is TGTGCCAGTAGTATGGAACAACTGTCCGGGGAGCTGTTTTTT. Its translation: CASSMEQLSGELFF.

This sequence joins TRBV27 and TRBJ2-6; 7 bases are shared with TRBD1. The CDR3 length is 19 residues. Unmatched junction bases numbered 12, after V lost 4 bases and J lost 0 bases. Germline V gives CDR1 MNHEY, CDR2 SMNVEV (reference sequence). Here the CDR3 reads CASSSFDREIRSGANVLTF. CDR3 DNA sequence: TGTGCCAGCAGTTCCTTCGACAGGGAAATCCGCTCTGGGGCCAACGTCCTGACTTTC.

The rearrangement links TRBV29-1 to TRBJ2-3; weak D call: TRBD2 (5 bases). Germline values: CDR1 SQVTM, CDR2 ANQGSEA. The CDR3 loop spans 12 amino acids. Trimming removed 8 bases at V and 5 bases at J, with 14 bases between. CDR3 protein: CSSGGAGDTQYF. The CDR3, as DNA: TGCAGCTCCGGCGGTGCGGGAGATACGCAGTATTTT.

This sequence joins TRBV27 and TRBJ1-4; D might be TRBD1 (5 bases). This CDR3 spans 16 amino acids. V was clipped by 6 bases and J by 7 bases, with 21 bases between them. Germline V lookup: CDR1 MNHEY, CDR2 SMNVEV (reference sequence). The CDR3 region is CASSRSRTLDSEKLFF. The CDR3 DNA reads as TGTGCCAGCAGCCGGAGCCGGACACTTGATAGTGAAAAACTGTTTTTT.